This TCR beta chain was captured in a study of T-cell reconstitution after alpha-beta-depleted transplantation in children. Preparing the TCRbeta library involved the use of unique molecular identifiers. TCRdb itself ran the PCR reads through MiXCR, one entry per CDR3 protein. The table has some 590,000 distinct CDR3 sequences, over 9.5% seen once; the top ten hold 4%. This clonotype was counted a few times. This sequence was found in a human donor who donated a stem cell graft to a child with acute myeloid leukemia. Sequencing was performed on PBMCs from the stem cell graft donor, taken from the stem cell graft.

The CDR3 here is CSARGQGAGKNIQYF. The CDR3 DNA sequence: TGCAGTGCTAGAGGGCAGGGGGCTGGCAAAAACATTCAGTACTTC. The rearrangement links TRBV20-1 to TRBJ2-4, with TRBD1 matching over 8 bases. The germline V gene has CDR1 DFQATT and CDR2 SNEGSKA (reference sequence). Germline trimming cut 1 base from V and 3 bases from J; bases unmatched to any gene: 5. The CDR3 loop spans 15 amino acids.